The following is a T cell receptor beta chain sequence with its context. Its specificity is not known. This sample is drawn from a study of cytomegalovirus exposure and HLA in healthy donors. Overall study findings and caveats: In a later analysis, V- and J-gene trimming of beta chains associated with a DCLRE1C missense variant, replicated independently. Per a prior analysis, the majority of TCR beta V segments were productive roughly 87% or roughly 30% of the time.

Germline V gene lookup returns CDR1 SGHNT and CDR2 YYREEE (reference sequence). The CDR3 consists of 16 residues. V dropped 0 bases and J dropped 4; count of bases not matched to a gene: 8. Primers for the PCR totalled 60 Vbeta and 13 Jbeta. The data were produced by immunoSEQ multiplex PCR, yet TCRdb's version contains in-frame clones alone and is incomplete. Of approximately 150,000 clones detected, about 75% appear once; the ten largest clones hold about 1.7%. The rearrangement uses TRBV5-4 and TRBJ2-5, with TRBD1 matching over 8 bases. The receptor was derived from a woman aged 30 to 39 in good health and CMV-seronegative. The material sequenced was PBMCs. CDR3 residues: CASSLAGQGAGETQYF. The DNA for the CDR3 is TGTGCCAGCAGCTTGGCCGGGCAGGGGGCCGGAGAGACCCAGTACTTC. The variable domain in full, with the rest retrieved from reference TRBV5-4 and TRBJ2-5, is ETGVTQSPTHLIKTRGQQVTLRCSSQSGHNTVSWYQQALGQGPQFIFQYYREEENGRGNFPPRFSGLQFPNYSSELNVNALELDDSALYLCASSLAGQGAGETQYFGPGTRLLVL.